These 14 T cell receptor beta chains were sequenced from one sample in a study of CD8 T cells in Susac syndrome. The RNA input was about 0.5 to 1 ug, and it was reverse transcribed with random hexamers. MiXCR, applied by TCRdb to the immunoSEQ multiplex PCR reads, yields one record per CDR3 protein. The sample records about 200,000 distinct CDR3 sequences, about 95% being singletons. The sequenced sample consisted of CD4+ T cells from PBMCs. The origin of the receptors is a human donor with multiple sclerosis.

The J gene is TRBJ2-1, the V gene TRBV20-1, with unresolved D. Germline V gene lookup returns CDR1 DFQATT and CDR2 SNEGSKA (reference sequence). Trimming stripped 5 bases from V and 5 bases from J, with 16 bases between. CDR3 length: 14 residues. CDR3 loop: CSAASSLVNNEQFF. The CDR3 nucleotides are TGCAGTGCTGCTTCTTCCCTCGTTAACAATGAGCAGTTCTTC.

This chain joins TRBV29-1 and TRBJ1-2; D call uncertain. The germline gives CDR1 SQVTM, CDR2 ANQGSEA. Trimming cost V 2 bases and J 4 bases, with 11 bases left between them. This CDR3 comprises 13 residues. The CDR3 is CSVERWQTYGYTF. Written as DNA, the CDR3 is TGCAGCGTTGAAAGGTGGCAAACCTATGGCTACACCTTC.

The chain has TRBV7-9 and TRBJ2-1, with 10 bases lining up with TRBD1. Germline V gene lookup returns CDR1 SEHNR and CDR2 FQNEAQ (reference sequence). The CDR3 sequence is 18 residues long. J was trimmed by 7 bases and V by 1 base; bases with no gene match: 13. The chain's CDR3 is CASSLGARSGQGRNEQFF. CDR3 bases: TGTGCCAGCAGCTTAGGTGCTCGATCGGGACAGGGGCGGAATGAGCAGTTCTTC.

V and J are TRBV2 and TRBJ2-5; tentatively, D is TRBD2 (5 bases). V lost 2 bases, J lost 5 bases, and 9 bases lay in between. The CDR3 is made up of 13 amino acids. Germline V lookup: CDR1 SNHLY, CDR2 FYNNEI. The CDR3 bases are TGTGCCAGCAGTGAATACGGGGTTGAGACCCAGTACTTC. It specifies CASSEYGVETQYF.

This chain connects TRBV14 to TRBJ2-7; perhaps TRBD1 as D (7 bases). There are 17 residues in the CDR3. Between the trimmed V and J ends, which lost 4 bases and 2 bases, there was a span of 21 bases. The germline CDR1 and CDR2 sequences are SGHDN and FVKESK. CDR3 bases: TGTGCCAGCAGCCGCCTGGAGGGGGGCAGGGGGACCTACGAGCAGTACTTC. It yields the protein CASSRLEGGRGTYEQYF.

The chain employs TRBV20-1 and TRBJ2-4; D perhaps matches TRBD1 (5 bases). Trimming left V 2 bases short and J 7 bases short, with 12 bases between. This CDR3 is 13 amino acids long. The germline gives CDR1 DFQATT, CDR2 SNEGSKA (reference sequence). DNA for the CDR3: TGCAGTGCTAGAAGTCAGGGTGAGAACATTCAGTACTTC. As protein: CSARSQGENIQYF.

The chain couples TRBV9 to TRBJ2-6; 11 bases are a match to TRBD1. Germline V lookup: CDR1 SGDLS, CDR2 YYNGEE. The CDR3 runs 20 residues. The ends lost 4 bases at V and 0 bases at J; junction bases unmatched: 12. In DNA form, the CDR3 reads TGTGCCAGCAGCCCGCAGAAGCGGACAGGGGGCCTCTCTGGGGCCAACGTCCTGACTTTC. Amino acid sequence: CASSPQKRTGGLSGANVLTF.

This chain links TRBV2 with TRBJ2-7; D perhaps matches TRBD1 (6 bases). The V end was cut by 11 bases, the J end by 1 base, with 12 bases between. The CDR3 spans 12 residues. Per the germline V gene, CDR1 is SNHLY and CDR2 is FYNNEI. This chain's CDR3 is CAFEGESYEQYF. In nucleotides, the CDR3 is TGTGCCTTCGAGGGGGAGTCCTACGAGCAGTACTTC.

The V call is TRBV29-1, the J call TRBJ2-3; D is undetermined. The germline V gene encodes CDR1 SQVTM and CDR2 ANQGSEA. V dropped 4 bases and J dropped 0 bases, with 11 bases sitting between them. This CDR3 spans 14 amino acids. CDR3 in DNA: TGCAGCGTTGCCACGTCCCGAAGCACAGATACGCAGTATTTT. This translates into CSVATSRSTDTQYF.

This chain links TRBV2 with TRBJ2-1; D is tentatively TRBD1 or TRBD2 (5 bases each). The V end lost 7 bases, the J end lost 4 bases, and 17 bases lay between the germline ends. The CDR3 totals 15 residues. Germline CDR1 SNHLY, CDR2 FYNNEI. CDR3: CASIPGPPTYNEQFF. CDR3 nucleotides: TGTGCCAGCATTCCGGGACCACCAACTTACAATGAGCAGTTCTTC. Complete variable domain (other parts from reference TRBV2 and TRBJ2-1): EPEVTQTPSHQVTQMGQEVILRCVPISNHLYFYWYRQILGQKVEFLVSFYNNEISEKSEIFDDQFSVERPDGSNFTLKIRSTKLEDSAMYFCASIPGPPTYNEQFFGPGTRLTVL.

The J gene is TRBJ2-1, the V gene TRBV20-1, with TRBD2 matching over 12 bases. V lost 0 bases and J lost 3; bases outside the gene matches: 6. The CDR3 has 17 residues. From germline, CDR1 is DFQATT and CDR2 SNEGSKA (reference sequence). The CDR3 sequence is CSARDWGTSGRYNEQFF. The DNA of the CDR3 is TGCAGTGCTAGAGATTGGGGGACTAGCGGGCGCTACAATGAGCAGTTCTTC.

This chain connects TRBV29-1 to TRBJ1-4; tentatively, D is TRBD1 (5 bases). The V end was cut by 3 bases, the J end by 3 bases, with 8 bases between. Germline V lookup: CDR1 SQVTM, CDR2 ANQGSEA. The CDR3 contains 13 residues. CDR3 DNA sequence: TGCAGCGTTGATGGGGCCGCTAATGAAAAACTGTTTTTT. Its protein is CSVDGAANEKLFF.

This clonotype was detected once. The genes are TRBV30 and TRBJ2-1, with a tentative D call TRBD1 (6 bases). This CDR3 is 13 amino acids long. The germline gives CDR1 GTSNPN, CDR2 SVGIG (reference sequence). V lost 1 base and J lost 9, with 13 bases in between. The chain's CDR3 is CAWSAQTGSEQFF. The CDR3 region has the DNA TGTGCCTGGAGTGCCCAAACAGGGTCTGAGCAGTTCTTC.

The rearrangement uses TRBV13 and TRBJ2-5, with unresolved D. The ends were cut back, 4 bases at V and 5 bases at J, with 20 bases in the middle. This CDR3 has 16 amino acids. The V gene's germline CDR1 is PRHDT and CDR2 FYEKMQ (reference sequence). This CDR3 is CASSSYSLRARETQYF. CDR3 sequence (DNA): TGTGCCAGCAGCTCCTACTCTCTCAGAGCTAGGGAGACCCAGTACTTC.